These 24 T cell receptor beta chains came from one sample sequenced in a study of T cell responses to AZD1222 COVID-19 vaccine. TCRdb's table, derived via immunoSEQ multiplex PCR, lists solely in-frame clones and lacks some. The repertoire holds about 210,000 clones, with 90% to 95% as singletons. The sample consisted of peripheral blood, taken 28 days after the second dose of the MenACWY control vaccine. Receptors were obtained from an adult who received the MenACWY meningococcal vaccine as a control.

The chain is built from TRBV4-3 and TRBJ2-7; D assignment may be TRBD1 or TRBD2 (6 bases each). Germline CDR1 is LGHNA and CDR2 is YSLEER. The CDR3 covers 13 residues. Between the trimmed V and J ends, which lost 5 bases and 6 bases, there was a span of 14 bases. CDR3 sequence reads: CASSATGRSEQYF. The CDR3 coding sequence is TGCGCCAGCAGCGCCACAGGGAGGAGCGAGCAGTACTTC.

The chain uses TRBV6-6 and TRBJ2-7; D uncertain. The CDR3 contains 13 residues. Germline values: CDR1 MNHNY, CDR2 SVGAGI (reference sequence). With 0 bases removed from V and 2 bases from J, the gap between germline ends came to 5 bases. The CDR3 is CASSYSTAYEQYF. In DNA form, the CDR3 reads TGTGCCAGCAGTTACTCAACTGCCTACGAGCAGTACTTC.

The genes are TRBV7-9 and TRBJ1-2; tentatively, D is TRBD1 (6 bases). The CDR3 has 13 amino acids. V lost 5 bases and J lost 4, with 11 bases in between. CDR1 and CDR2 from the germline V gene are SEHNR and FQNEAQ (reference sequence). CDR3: CASSEGGSYGYTF. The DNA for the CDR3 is TGTGCCAGCAGCGAGGGGGGAAGCTATGGCTACACCTTC.

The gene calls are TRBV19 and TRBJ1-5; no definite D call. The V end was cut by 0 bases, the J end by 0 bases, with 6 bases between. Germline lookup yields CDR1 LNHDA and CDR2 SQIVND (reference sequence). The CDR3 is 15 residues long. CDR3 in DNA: TGTGCCAGTAGTATAGACGGATATAGCAATCAGCCCCAGCATTTT. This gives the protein CASSIDGYSNQPQHF.

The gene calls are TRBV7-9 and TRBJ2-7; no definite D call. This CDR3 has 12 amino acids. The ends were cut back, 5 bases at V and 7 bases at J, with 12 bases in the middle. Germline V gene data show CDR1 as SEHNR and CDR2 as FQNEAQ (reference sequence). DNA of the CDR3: TGTGCCAGCAGCCCCCGTGGGGAAGAGCAGTACTTC. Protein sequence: CASSPRGEEQYF.

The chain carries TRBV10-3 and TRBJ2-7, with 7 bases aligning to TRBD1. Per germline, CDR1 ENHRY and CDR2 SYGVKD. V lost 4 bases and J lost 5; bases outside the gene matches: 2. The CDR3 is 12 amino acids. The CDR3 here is CAISGQGNEQYF. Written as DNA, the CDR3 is TGTGCCATCAGTGGACAGGGAAACGAGCAGTACTTC.

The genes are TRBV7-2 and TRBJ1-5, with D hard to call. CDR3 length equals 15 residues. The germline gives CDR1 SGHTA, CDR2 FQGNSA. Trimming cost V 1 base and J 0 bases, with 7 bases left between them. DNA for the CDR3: TGTGCCAGCAGCTTAGGGCGGCCTAGCAATCAGCCCCAGCATTTT. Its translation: CASSLGRPSNQPQHF. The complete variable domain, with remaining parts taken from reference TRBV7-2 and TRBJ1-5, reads GAGVSQSPSNKVTEKGKDVELRCDPISGHTALYWYRQSLGQGLEFLIYFQGNSAPDKSGLPSDRFSAERTGGSVSTLTIQRTQQEDSAVYLCASSLGRPSNQPQHFGDGTRLSIL.

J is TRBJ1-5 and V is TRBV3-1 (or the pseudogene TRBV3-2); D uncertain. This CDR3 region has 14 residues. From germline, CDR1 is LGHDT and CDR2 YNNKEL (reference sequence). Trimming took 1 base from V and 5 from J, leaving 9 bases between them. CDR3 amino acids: CASSQGMGYQPQHF. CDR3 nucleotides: TGTGCCAGCAGCCAAGGAATGGGGTATCAGCCCCAGCATTTT.

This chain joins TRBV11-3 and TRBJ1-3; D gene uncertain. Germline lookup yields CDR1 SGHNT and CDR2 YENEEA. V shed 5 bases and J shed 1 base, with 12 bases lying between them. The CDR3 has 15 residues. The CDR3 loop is CASSLRPDSGNTIYF. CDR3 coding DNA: TGTGCCAGCAGCCTTCGCCCGGATTCTGGAAACACCATATATTTT.

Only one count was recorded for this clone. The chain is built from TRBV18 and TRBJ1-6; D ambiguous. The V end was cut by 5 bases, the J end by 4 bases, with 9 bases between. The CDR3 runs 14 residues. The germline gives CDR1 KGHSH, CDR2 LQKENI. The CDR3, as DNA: TGTGCCAGCTCAGGGCTTGGGTATAATTCACCCCTCCACTTT. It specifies CASSGLGYNSPLHF.

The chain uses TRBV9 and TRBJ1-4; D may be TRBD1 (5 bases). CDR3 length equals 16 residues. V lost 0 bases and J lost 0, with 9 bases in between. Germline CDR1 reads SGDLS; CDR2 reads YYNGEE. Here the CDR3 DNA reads TGTGCCAGCAGCGTAGGTAGGGGATCAACTAATGAAAAACTGTTTTTT. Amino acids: CASSVGRGSTNEKLFF.

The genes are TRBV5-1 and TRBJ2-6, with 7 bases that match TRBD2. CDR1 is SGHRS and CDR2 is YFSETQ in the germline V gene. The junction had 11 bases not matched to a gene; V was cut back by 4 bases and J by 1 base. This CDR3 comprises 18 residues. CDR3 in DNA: TGCGCCAGCAGCATAAGCGGGGATTACAGATCTGGGGCCAACGTCCTGACTTTC. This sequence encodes CASSISGDYRSGANVLTF.

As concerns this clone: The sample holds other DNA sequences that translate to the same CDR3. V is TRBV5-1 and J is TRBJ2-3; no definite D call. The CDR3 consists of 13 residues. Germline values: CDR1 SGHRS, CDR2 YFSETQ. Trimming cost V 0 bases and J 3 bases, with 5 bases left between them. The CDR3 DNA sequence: TGCGCCAGCAGCTTGGGACCGACAGATACGCAGTATTTT. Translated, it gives CASSLGPTDTQYF. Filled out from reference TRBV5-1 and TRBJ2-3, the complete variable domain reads KAGVTQTPRYLIKTRGQQVTLSCSPISGHRSVSWYQQTPGQGLQFLFEYFSETQRNKGNFPGRFSGRQFSNSRSEMNVSTLELGDSALYLCASSLGPTDTQYFGPGTRLTVL.

The CDR3, as DNA: TGTGCCAGCAGTTGGGGGGACACTGAAGCTTTCTTT. This sequence encodes CASSWGDTEAFF. The J gene is TRBJ1-1, the V gene TRBV28; TRBD1 might be the D (5 bases). CDR1 is MDHEN and CDR2 is SYDVKM in the germline V gene. Trimming stripped 4 bases from V and 3 bases from J, with 6 bases between. The CDR3 is 12 residues long.

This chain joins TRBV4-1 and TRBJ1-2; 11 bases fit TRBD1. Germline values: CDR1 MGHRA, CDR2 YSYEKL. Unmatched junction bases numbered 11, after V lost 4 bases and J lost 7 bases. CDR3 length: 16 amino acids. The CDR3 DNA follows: TGCGCCAGCAGCCTAAACTTCGGGACAGGGGGAAGTGGCTACACCTTC. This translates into CASSLNFGTGGSGYTF.

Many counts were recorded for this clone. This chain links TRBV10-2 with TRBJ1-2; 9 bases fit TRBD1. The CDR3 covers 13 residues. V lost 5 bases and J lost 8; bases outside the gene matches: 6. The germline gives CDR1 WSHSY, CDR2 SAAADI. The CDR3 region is CASSNGTGIGYTF. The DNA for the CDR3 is TGCGCCAGCAGTAACGGGACAGGGATCGGCTACACCTTC.

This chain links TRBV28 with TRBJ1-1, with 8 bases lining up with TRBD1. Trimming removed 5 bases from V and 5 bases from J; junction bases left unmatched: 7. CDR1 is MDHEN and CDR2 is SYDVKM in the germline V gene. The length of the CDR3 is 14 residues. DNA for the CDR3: TGTGCCAGCAGTCGCCTAACAGGGGGAACTGAAGCTTTCTTT. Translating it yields CASSRLTGGTEAFF. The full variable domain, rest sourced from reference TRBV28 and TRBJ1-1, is DVKVTQSSRYLVKRTGEKVFLECVQDMDHENMFWYRQDPGLGLRLIYFSYDVKMKEKGDIPEGYSVSREKKERFSLILESASTNQTSMYLCASSRLTGGTEAFFGQGTRLTVV.

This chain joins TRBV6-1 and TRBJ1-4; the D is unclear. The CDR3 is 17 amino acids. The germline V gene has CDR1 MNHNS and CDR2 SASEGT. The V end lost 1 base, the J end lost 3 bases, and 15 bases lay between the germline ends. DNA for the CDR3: TGTGCCAGCAGTGAAGACGTACAAGGTTTTGCTAATGAAAAACTGTTTTTT. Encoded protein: CASSEDVQGFANEKLFF.

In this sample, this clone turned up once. The CDR3 spells CASSAGGPLYEQYF. DNA of the CDR3: TGTGCCAGCAGCGCGGGAGGTCCCTTATACGAGCAGTACTTC. The chain uses TRBV9 and TRBJ2-7, with TRBD2 matching 7 bases. CDR3 length equals 14 residues. The trim removed 3 bases at V and 4 bases at J, leaving 7 bases unmatched. The germline V gene has CDR1 SGDLS and CDR2 YYNGEE.

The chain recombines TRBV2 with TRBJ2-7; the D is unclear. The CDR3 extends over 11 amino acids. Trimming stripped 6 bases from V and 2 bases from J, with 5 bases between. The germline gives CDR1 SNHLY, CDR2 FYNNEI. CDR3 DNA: TGTGCCAGCAGCGTAACCTACGAGCAGTACTTC. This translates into CASSVTYEQYF.

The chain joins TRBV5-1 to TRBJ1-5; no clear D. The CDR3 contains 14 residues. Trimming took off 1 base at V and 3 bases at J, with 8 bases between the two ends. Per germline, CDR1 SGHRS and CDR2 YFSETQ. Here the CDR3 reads CASSLTGDNQPQHF. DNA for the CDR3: TGCGCCAGCAGCTTGACTGGGGACAATCAGCCCCAGCATTTT.

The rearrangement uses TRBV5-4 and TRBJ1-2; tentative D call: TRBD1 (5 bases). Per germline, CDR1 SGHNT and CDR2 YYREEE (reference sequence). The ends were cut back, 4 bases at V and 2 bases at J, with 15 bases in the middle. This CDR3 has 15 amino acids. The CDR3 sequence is CASSQAVQANYGYTF. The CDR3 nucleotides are TGTGCCAGCAGCCAAGCCGTACAGGCAAACTATGGCTACACCTTC.

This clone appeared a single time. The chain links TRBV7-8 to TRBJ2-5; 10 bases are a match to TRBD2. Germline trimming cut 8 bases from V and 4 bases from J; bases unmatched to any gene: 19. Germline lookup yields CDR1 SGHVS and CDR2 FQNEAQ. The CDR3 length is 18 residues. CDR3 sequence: CASSTGATSGDQRETQYF. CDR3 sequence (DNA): TGTGCCAGCTCCACGGGGGCTACTAGCGGGGACCAGAGAGAGACCCAGTACTTC.

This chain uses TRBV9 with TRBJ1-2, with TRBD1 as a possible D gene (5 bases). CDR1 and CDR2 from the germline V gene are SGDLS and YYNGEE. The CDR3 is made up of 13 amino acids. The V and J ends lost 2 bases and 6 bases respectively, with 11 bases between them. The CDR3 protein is CASSVWGGDGYTF. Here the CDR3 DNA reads TGTGCCAGCAGCGTCTGGGGGGGAGATGGCTACACCTTC.